The 2 T cell receptor beta chains presented below share a single source sample, sequenced in a study of glioma-infiltrating T cells after dendritic cell vaccination. Time point described: after dendritic cell vaccination, including at tumor progression/relapse. The assay was immunoSEQ multiplex PCR, and TCRdb's table has in-frame clones only and misses some. The repertoire holds about 100,000 clones, 80% seen once, with about 5.5% in the top ten. Sequenced material: blood, taken after dendritic cell vaccination. These receptors originate from a human donor with glioblastoma.

This clone was recorded a few times. The V call is TRBV25-1, the J call TRBJ1-1; possibly TRBD1 for D (6 bases). The V and J ends lost 6 bases and 5 bases respectively, with 22 bases between them. Germline assignment: CDR1 MGHDK and CDR2 SYGVNS. This CDR3 region has 16 residues. As DNA, the CDR3 is TGTGCCAGCAGAACCCGTCAGGGGAAGGGGCCGACTGAAGCTTTCTTT. This encodes CASRTRQGKGPTEAFF. The entire variable domain, with the rest obtained from reference TRBV25-1 and TRBJ1-1, is as follows: EADIYQTPRYLVIGTGKKITLECSQTMGHDKMYWYQQDPGMELHLIHYSYGVNSTEKGDLSSESTVSRIRTEHFPLTLESARPSHTSQYLCASRTRQGKGPTEAFFGQGTRLTVV.

The chain joins TRBV14 to TRBJ1-2; D unclear. V gave up 4 bases and J gave up 5 bases, with 11 bases separating them. The germline gives CDR1 SGHDN, CDR2 FVKESK. This CDR3 comprises 13 residues. The CDR3 reads CASSPWVGYGYTF. CDR3 sequence (DNA): TGTGCCAGCAGCCCTTGGGTCGGGTATGGCTACACCTTC.